The subject of this entry is one T cell receptor beta chain. Its cognate antigen has yet to be identified. There are no base qualities to consult, and no much larger clone falls within one base. The data were obtained in a study of CD8+CD57+ T cells in acquired aplastic anemia (dated 2018 in TCRdb). Study-level background: On average, sorted CD4+ and CD8+ cells yielded around 3.5 ug of extracted DNA, with a range of about 0.18 to 30 ug. Paper-wide results and their limitations: No significant difference in CD8+ Simpson's diversity was found between patients and healthy controls (P=0.060). Around 27 CD8+ CDR3 sequences were shared between patients and controls but appeared highly expressed in patients and within their immunodominant clones.

TCR repertoires of sorted CD4+ and CD8+ blood T cells from severe aplastic anemia patients and healthy subjects were deep-sequenced in the study. Ficoll-Paque density gradient centrifugation was used to isolate peripheral blood mononuclear cells. Before DNA was extracted, CD4+ and CD8+ T cells were sorted using either FACS or magnetic beads. At the junction V is shortened by 7 bases and J by 6 bases, with 22 bases in between. The germline V gene gives CDR1 as SGHDN and CDR2 as FVKESK. The CDR3 covers 16 residues, taking in both the cysteine and the phenylalanine. The entry retains the CDR3 DNA only, 48 bases that are in frame from base 1. Genomic DNA was used as template for profiling of TCR beta VDJ combinations and CDR3 sequences. An Illumina HiSeq 2000 was used for TCR repertoire sequencing. The authors processed their data as follows. TRBV/TRBJ rearrangement plots, CDR3 size and DJ length profiles, and Simpson's diversity index were used to assess repertoires. The most abundant DNA sequence in the deep sequencing data was defined as the immunodominant clone. CDR3 amino acid sequences were checked for sharing between subjects and were compared against published repertoires and the VDJdb database. TCRdb passed the public sequencing reads through fastp at Q25 and MiXCR, retaining productive beta sequences. When rows share a CDR3 protein, they turn into one entry using the most common DNA and genes. For this entry, the V and J calls and clone size follow TCRdb and not the study's own pipeline. The sample table contains roughly 300,000 distinct CDR3 sequences; only one count was recorded for approximately 57% of them. The ten largest clones represent 8% of the sample.

Sample: sorted CD4+, CD8+, or CD8+CD57+ T cells (not recorded which) from PBMCs. The V and J genes are TRBV14 and TRBJ1-5, with no reliable assignment of the D segment. The sequence was collected from a human donor with severe aplastic anemia or a healthy control (not recorded which). The CDR3 protein sequence reads: CASNRVGERPPQPQHF. Here is the DNA: TGTGCCAGCAACCGTGTTGGGGAAAGGCCACCTCAGCCCCAGCATTTT.